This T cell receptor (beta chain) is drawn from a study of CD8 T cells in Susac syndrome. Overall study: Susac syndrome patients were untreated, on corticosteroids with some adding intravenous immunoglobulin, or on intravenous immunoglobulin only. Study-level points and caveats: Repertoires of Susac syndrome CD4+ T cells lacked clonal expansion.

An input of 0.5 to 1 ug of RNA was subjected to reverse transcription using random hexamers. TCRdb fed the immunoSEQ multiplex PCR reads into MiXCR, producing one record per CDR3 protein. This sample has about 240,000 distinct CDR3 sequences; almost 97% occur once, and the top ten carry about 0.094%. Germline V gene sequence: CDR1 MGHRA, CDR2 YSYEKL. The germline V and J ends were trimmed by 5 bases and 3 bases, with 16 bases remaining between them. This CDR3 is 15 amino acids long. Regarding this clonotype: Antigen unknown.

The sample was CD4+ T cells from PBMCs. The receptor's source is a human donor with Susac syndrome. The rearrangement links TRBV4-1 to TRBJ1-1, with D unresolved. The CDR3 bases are TGCGCCAGCAGCACCCAACAGACTTATCACACTGAAGCTTTCTTT. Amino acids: CASSTQQTYHTEAFF.